Listed below are T cell receptor beta chains from one sample, sequenced in a study of shared clonotypes between healthy human individuals. Here immunoSEQ multiplex PCR was the method, and the copy in TCRdb shows in-frame clones only, minus some. The table lists approximately 1.1 million clones, roughly 74% of them singletons. The sequenced sample consisted of memory CD4+ T cells from PBMCs. These receptors all come from a man in his late teens or twenties in good health. Some clones in this sample may be carry-over from other donors' samples. The CDR3 runs from the conserved cysteine through the conserved F or W. A D gene is named only where the DNA matches it firmly. Size is omitted from some rows. Given values are once, few, many or a class for expanded clones.

TRBV28	once	-	TRBJ2-7	TGTGCCAGCAGTCCCCCCCACAGTGAGGGGTACTACGAGCAGTACTTC	CASSPPHSEGYYEQYF
TRBV28	-	-	TRBJ1-2	TGTGCCAGCAGTACGGCGGCAGGGAGGGTCTATGGCTACACCTTC	CASSTAAGRVYGYTF
TRBV15	-	-	TRBJ2-3	TGTGCCACCAGCAGAGATCCCCCGCCCTGGAACACAGATACGCAGTATTTT	CATSRDPPPWNTDTQYF
TRBV7-2	few	TRBD2	TRBJ2-7	TGTGCCAGCAGCAACTGGCGGGAGGGATACGAGCAGTACTTC	CASSNWREGYEQYF
TRBV5-1	-	TRBD2	TRBJ2-1	TGCGCCAGCAGACCCAAACTAGCGTGGAGCTCCTACAATGAGCAGTTCTTC	CASRPKLAWSSYNEQFF
TRBV6-5	-	-	TRBJ2-7	TGTGCCAGCAGGAGGCAGGGAGGACACGAGCAGTACTTC	CASRRQGGHEQYF
TRBV6-6	-	-	TRBJ2-6	TGTGCCAGCAGCTGGACAGTTAGCACCAACGTCCTGACTTTC	CASSWTVSTNVLTF
TRBV7-3	-	TRBD1	TRBJ1-2	TGTGCCAGCAGCCCGACCAGGGACAGGGCTAACTATGGCTACACCTTC	CASSPTRDRANYGYTF
TRBV7-6	-	-	TRBJ2-7	TGTGCCAGCAGCTTACGTGCAGGGCCCCCCGACGAGCAGTACTTC	CASSLRAGPPDEQYF
TRBV7-8	-	TRBD1	TRBJ1-1	TGTGCCAGCAGCCCAATTAGGGGGGACAGGGACACTGAAGCTTTCTTT	CASSPIRGDRDTEAFF
TRBV6-5	-	-	TRBJ1-2	TGTGCCAGCAGTTCCGCAAGGACCCCCCCCTACTATGGCTACACCTTC	CASSSARTPPYYGYTF
TRBV9	-	TRBD1	TRBJ2-4	TGTGCCAGCAGCGAAGGGACAGGAAAGAACATTCAGTACTTC	CASSEGTGKNIQYF
TRBV6-1	-	TRBD1	TRBJ1-1	TGTGCCAGCAGCAGTAGCGACAGGGGGCGGACTGAAGCTTTCTTT	CASSSSDRGRTEAFF
TRBV28	-	TRBD2	TRBJ2-3	TGTGGGAGTCTAAGCGGGGGCACAGATACGCAGTATTTT	CGSLSGGTDTQYF
TRBV20-1	-	TRBD1	TRBJ1-1	TGCAGTGCTAAATCAGGGGGAGCTTTCTTT	CSAKSGGAFF
TRBV19	-	TRBD1	TRBJ1-2	TGTGCCAGTAGTACAGAGGGGGGACAGCCACCCTATAACTATGGCTACACCTTC	CASSTEGGQPPYNYGYTF
TRBV2	-	-	TRBJ2-1	TGTGCCAGCAGTCTCTGGGGAGGAGATGAGCAGTTCTTC	CASSLWGGDEQFF
TRBV4-2	-	TRBD2	TRBJ2-7	TGTGCCAGCAGTCAAGGGGGTCGACTAGCGGGAATCCCACCCTCCTACGAGCAGTACTTC	CASSQGGRLAGIPPSYEQYF
TRBV10-1	-	-	TRBJ2-3	TGCGCCAGCAGTGAGGAGATTGGGAATACGCAGTATTTT	CASSEEIGNTQYF
TRBV9	-	TRBD1	TRBJ2-5	TGTGCCAGCAGCGTCAGACAGGGCCAGGAGACCCAGTACTTC	CASSVRQGQETQYF
TRBV14	-	TRBD1	TRBJ2-5	TGTGCCAGCAGCTCGGCGGACAGGGGAGATCGGGAGACCCAGTACTTC	CASSSADRGDRETQYF
TRBV18	-	TRBD1	TRBJ2-7	TGTGCCAGCTCACCAGGGACAGGAAGGGGGGAGCAGTACTTC	CASSPGTGRGEQYF
TRBV7-5	-	-	TRBJ2-1	TGTGTCAGAACTCCCCCATATCGGCGGGATGGTGAGCAGTTCTTC	CVRTPPYRRDGEQFF
TRBV30	-	TRBD1	TRBJ2-5	TGTGCCTGGCAAAACGCAGGGGGACAAGAGACCCAGTACTTC	CAWQNAGGQETQYF
TRBV6-1	once	TRBD1	TRBJ1-1	TGTGCCAGCAGTGAACAGGGGGCCCGTGAAGCTTTCTTT	CASSEQGAREAFF
TRBV11-2	-	-	TRBJ1-1	TGTGCCAGCAGCCCCGGTGGCACGTCTGAAGCTTTCTTT	CASSPGGTSEAFF
TRBV5-4	-	-	TRBJ2-1	TGTGCCAGCAGCCTGGAATCCTACAATGAGCAGTTCTTC	CASSLESYNEQFF